The sequence of this T cell receptor beta chain was determined in a study of shared clonotypes between healthy human individuals. Authors' methods: Junction-only sequences without quality scores were provided by ImmunoSEQ, so filtering was different. Repertoires were generated with immunoSEQ multiplex PCR, while TCRdb's copy carries only in-frame clones and drops some. The V and J calls and clone size are taken from that table; D and trimming were inferred from the DNA. The repertoire holds 600,000 to 750,000 clones, with 60% to 80% as singletons. Splitting of CD4+ cells produced CD45RA+ naive and CD45RA-negative memory subsets. The CDR3 has 18 amino acids. V lost 0 bases to trimming and J lost 6 bases; unmatched junction nucleotides: 11. The germline V gene encodes CDR1 WNHNN and CDR2 SYGVQD (reference sequence).

The sequence was obtained from a woman between 25 and 40 years old in good health. The J gene is TRBJ2-3, the V gene TRBV10-1; TRBD2 agrees at 11 bases. Sequenced input: memory CD4+ T cells sorted from blood. Subset indicated: CD45RA-negative fraction. The chain's CDR3 is CASSESNRLAGSADTQYF. Written as DNA, the CDR3 is TGCGCCAGCAGTGAGTCTAACCGACTAGCGGGGAGCGCCGATACGCAGTATTTT.